A few counts support the clone carrying this TCR beta chain. This record comes from a study of blood T cell repertoires in COVID-19. Using immunoSEQ multiplex PCR, the repertoire was profiled, and TCRdb retains in-frame clones only, with some absent. Among hundreds of thousands of clones, around 84% were seen once, and the ten largest hold approximately 10%. Germline CDR1 and CDR2: GTSNPN and SVGIG (reference sequence). Germline trimming cut 4 bases from V and 5 bases from J; bases unmatched to any gene: 9. The CDR3 covers 15 residues. The sequence was obtained from a man aged 45-65 years with COVID-19, enrolled during active disease. The source material was peripheral blood. This chain links TRBV30 with TRBJ2-1; 9 positions match TRBD1. The CDR3 coding sequence is TGTGCCTGGAATCTCGGACAGGGGACCCACAATGAGCAGTTCTTC. Translation: CAWNLGQGTHNEQFF. Together with reference TRBV30 and TRBJ2-1, the CDR3 gives the full variable domain: SQTIHQWPATLVQPVGSPLSLECTVEGTSNPNLYWYRQAAGRGLQLLFYSVGIGQISSEVPQNLSASRPQDRQFILSSKKLLLSDSGFYLCAWNLGQGTHNEQFFGPGTRLTVL.